This entry lists 15 T cell receptor beta chains sequenced from one sample in a study of cytomegalovirus exposure and HLA in healthy donors (dated by TCRdb to 2016 to 2017). The protocol used for the library was the immunoSEQ multiplex PCR assay. In its TCRdb copy, this immuneACCESS table keeps in-frame sequences only and misses some clones. Where compared with another copy, unresolved V genes explain less than half of these, and the others have no known cause. The sample records fewer than 250,000 clones, roughly 84% of which are singletons. The ten largest clones add up to 2% to 2.5% of the sample. Sequenced input: PBMCs. These receptor sequences come from a woman aged 18-30 years in good health and CMV-seropositive.

The gene calls are TRBV5-1 and TRBJ2-3, with D possibly TRBD2 on 6 matching bases. With 2 bases removed from V and 0 bases from J, the gap between germline ends came to 10 bases. Germline V gives CDR1 SGHRS, CDR2 YFSETQ. The CDR3 runs 15 residues. The CDR3: CASSFAGISTDTQYF. The CDR3 DNA reads TGCGCCAGCAGCTTTGCGGGGATAAGCACAGATACGCAGTATTTT.

The rearrangement joins TRBV7-9 to TRBJ2-7, with TRBD2 identical over 14 bases. The CDR3 runs to 19 residues. The germline V gene has CDR1 SEHNR and CDR2 FQNEAQ (reference sequence). Trimming cost V 5 bases and J 4 bases; bases outside gene matches: 16. The CDR3 nucleotides read TGTGCCAGCAGCCCCAAGCTCCGACTAGCGGGAGGGAAGCTGTACGAGCAGTACTTC. Protein sequence: CASSPKLRLAGGKLYEQYF.

This chain uses TRBV6-5 with TRBJ2-3; TRBD2 is a possible D gene (5 bases). The V end was cut by 7 bases, the J end by 6 bases, with 8 bases between. There are 11 residues in the CDR3. Germline CDR1 MNHEY, CDR2 SVGAGI. CDR3 bases: TGTGCCAGCATCTTAGCGGATACGCAGTATTTT. Its protein product is CASILADTQYF.

CDR3 in DNA: TGTGCCAGCAGTTACGGACAGGCGAACACTGAAGCTTTCTTT. It translates to CASSYGQANTEAFF. J is TRBJ1-1 and V is TRBV6-6; 7 bases align to TRBD1. The junction had 1 base not matched to a gene; V was cut back by 2 bases and J by 1 base. Germline CDR1 and CDR2: MNHNY and SVGAGI (reference sequence). CDR3 length: 14 amino acids.

This rearrangement joins TRBV27 to TRBJ1-2, with 7 bases matching TRBD1. Germline assignment: CDR1 MNHEY and CDR2 SMNVEV (reference sequence). The CDR3 runs 19 residues. V trimming: 7 bases; J trimming: 6 bases; junction bases outside the gene matches: 26. This CDR3 reads CASKTHRGQRYTAQDGYTF. As DNA, the CDR3 is TGTGCCAGCAAAACCCACAGGGGACAGAGGTACACCGCCCAAGATGGCTACACCTTC.

This clone was seen only a few times. This sequence joins TRBV27 and TRBJ1-2; D is possibly TRBD1 (6 bases). V was clipped by 5 bases and J by 3 bases, with 13 bases between them. CDR3 length: 14 residues. CDR1 MNHEY and CDR2 SMNVEV come from the germline V gene (reference sequence). CDR3 residues: CASSLLGGDYGYTF. CDR3 sequence (DNA): TGTGCCAGCAGTCTCCTAGGGGGAGACTATGGCTACACCTTC.

V gene TRBV7-2 combines with J gene TRBJ2-3; a weak D match, TRBD2 (6 bases). V was trimmed by 5 bases and J by 2 bases, leaving 11 bases between them. Looked up from germline, CDR1 is SGHTA and CDR2 is FQGNSA. The CDR3 runs to 14 residues. The CDR3 here is CASSLWGDTDTQYF. As DNA, the CDR3 is TGTGCCAGCAGCCTGTGGGGGGACACAGATACGCAGTATTTT.

CDR3 sequence (DNA): TGTGCCAGCAGGGTTAGCGTTCTTTCGAACACCGGGGAGCTGTTTTTT. Encoded protein: CASRVSVLSNTGELFF. This chain links TRBV27 with TRBJ2-2; D is perhaps TRBD2 (5 bases). V lost 6 bases, J lost 0 bases, and 14 bases lay in between. This CDR3 region has 16 residues. CDR1 is MNHEY and CDR2 is SMNVEV in the germline V gene (reference sequence).

The chain uses TRBV10-3 and TRBJ1-5; D gene ambiguous. The CDR3 consists of 13 residues. Germline CDR1 ENHRY, CDR2 SYGVKD. V was clipped by 2 bases and J by 4 bases, with 6 bases between them. The CDR3 loop is CAISEGSNQPQHF. The DNA for the CDR3 is TGTGCCATCAGTGAGGGCTCTAATCAGCCCCAGCATTTT.

The V gene is TRBV15, the J gene TRBJ2-5; D might be TRBD2 (5 bases). The CDR3 contains 17 residues. Trimming left V 3 bases short and J 7 bases short, with 24 bases between. Germline assignment: CDR1 LNHNV and CDR2 YYDKDF (reference sequence). The CDR3: CATSSIGSGEYPWTQYF. CDR3 sequence (DNA): TGTGCCACCAGCAGTATTGGGAGTGGGGAGTACCCCTGGACCCAGTACTTC.

The chain uses TRBV23-1 and TRBJ2-7; possible D gene TRBD1, 6 bases. TRBV23-1 carries the ORF label, with uncertain function. The CDR3 spans 15 residues. V was trimmed by 4 bases and J by 4 bases, leaving 17 bases between them. CDR3 coding DNA: TGCGCCAGCAGTCCCGACCGGGACACCGTTTACGAGCAGTACTTC. The encoded protein is CASSPDRDTVYEQYF.

This clone came up once. V and J are TRBV5-1 and TRBJ2-7; D ambiguous. The germline V gene encodes CDR1 SGHRS and CDR2 YFSETQ. Trimming took off 0 bases at V and 0 bases at J, with 13 bases between the two ends. CDR3 size: 16 residues. The CDR3 loop reads CASSLGARSSSYEQYF. The CDR3 DNA reads as TGCGCCAGCAGCTTGGGGGCCAGGTCGAGCTCCTACGAGCAGTACTTC. Full variable domain (remainder filled in from reference TRBV5-1 and TRBJ2-7): KAGVTQTPRYLIKTRGQQVTLSCSPISGHRSVSWYQQTPGQGLQFLFEYFSETQRNKGNFPGRFSGRQFSNSRSEMNVSTLELGDSALYLCASSLGARSSSYEQYFGPGTRLTVT.

This rearrangement joins TRBV7-9 to TRBJ2-7; 7 nucleotides line up with TRBD2. The CDR3 length is 18 residues. Germline loops: CDR1 SEHNR, CDR2 FQNEAQ (reference sequence). V lost 7 bases to trimming and J lost 1 base; unmatched junction nucleotides: 19. The CDR3 sequence is CASTLIRVSSGRSYEQYF. The CDR3, as DNA: TGTGCCAGCACCTTGATTAGGGTTTCTAGCGGCCGTTCCTACGAGCAGTACTTC. The whole variable domain, remainder taken from reference TRBV7-9 and TRBJ2-7, is DTGVSQNPRHKITKRGQNVTFRCDPISEHNRLYWYRQTLGQGPEFLTYFQNEAQLEKSRLLSDRFSAERPKGSFSTLEIQRTEQGDSAMYLCASTLIRVSSGRSYEQYFGPGTRLTVT.

The gene calls are TRBV5-1 and TRBJ2-5, with TRBD2 matching over 7 bases. Per germline, CDR1 SGHRS and CDR2 YFSETQ. V dropped 7 bases and J dropped 0; count of bases not matched to a gene: 9. The CDR3 length is 15 residues. CDR3 nucleotide sequence: TGCGCCAGCTCATTAGGGAGGGGTTACCAAGAGACCCAGTACTTC. It is translated as CASSLGRGYQETQYF. Full variable domain (remainder filled in from reference TRBV5-1 and TRBJ2-5): KAGVTQTPRYLIKTRGQQVTLSCSPISGHRSVSWYQQTPGQGLQFLFEYFSETQRNKGNFPGRFSGRQFSNSRSEMNVSTLELGDSALYLCASSLGRGYQETQYFGPGTRLLVL.

This rearrangement joins TRBV4-1 to TRBJ2-7, with D unresolved. In germline, CDR1 is MGHRA, CDR2 YSYEKL. The CDR3 is 15 amino acids. With 1 base removed from V and 7 bases from J, the gap between germline ends came to 17 bases. CDR3 sequence (DNA): TGCGCCAGCAGCCAAGGTCATTCCCTGACGAGGGAGCAGTACTTC. Translating it yields CASSQGHSLTREQYF.